This T cell receptor (beta chain) was captured by sequencing in a study of blood T cells in healthy people across ages. Study-wide points: A roughly linear fall in TCR beta diversity per million T cells was seen with increasing age.

For the second PCR, which ran for about 7 to 11 cycles, a sample-barcoded 5' primer and a J-beta primer mix were used. TCRdb passed the 5' RACE reads through MiXCR, listing each CDR3 protein once. The sample has about 580,000 distinct CDR3 sequences; around 48% are singletons. About this clonotype itself: The antigen remains undetermined.

CDR1 and CDR2 (germline): DFQATT, SNEGSKA (reference sequence). The CDR3 runs 12 residues. V was clipped by 3 bases and J by 4 bases, with 9 bases between them. The chain joins TRBV20-1 to TRBJ1-2; D is ambiguous. Sequencing was performed on blood. This TCR came from a man older than 75 in good health. CDR3 DNA sequence: TGCAGTGCTAGCGCGGACCGCTATGGCTACACCTTC. As protein: CSASADRYGYTF.